This T cell receptor beta chain derives from a study of OX40 agonist ivuxolimab in advanced cancers. Some clones are missing from TCRdb's copy, which holds only in-frame ones; the method was immunoSEQ multiplex PCR. This table has about 97,000 clones, 86% appearing once. A note on this clone: Its specificity is not known.

The CDR3 has 14 residues. The junction had 5 bases not matched to a gene; V was cut back by 3 bases and J by 4 bases. Germline V gene sequence: CDR1 GTSNPN, CDR2 SVGIG (reference sequence). Study results and limitations: CD4+ and CD8+ T cells in blood underwent clonal expansion by week 6 at 0.1 to 3.0 mg/kg.

Sequences were derived from CD4+ or CD8+ T cells sorted from blood, sampled in a trial of the OX40 agonist ivuxolimab. The chain couples TRBV30 to TRBJ1-3; 8 nucleotides align to TRBD1. The receptor was isolated from an adult with an advanced solid tumor such as melanoma, head and neck, liver or kidney cancer. CDR3 in DNA: TGTGCCTGGAGACCCTGGACAGGGGGAAACACCATATATTTT. It translates to CAWRPWTGGNTIYF.